The rows below give T cell receptor beta chains drawn from one sample of a study of blood T cell repertoires in COVID-19. Clones were sequenced by immunoSEQ multiplex PCR, and TCRdb holds only the in-frame ones, with some missing. The table lists fewer than 350,000 clones, roughly 89% of them singletons. Sequenced input: peripheral blood. Receptors originate from a man aged 30-40 years with COVID-19, enrolled during active disease. Both conserved end residues are part of each CDR3. The order of the fields is D gene, clone size, J gene, CDR3 length, V gene, CDR3 DNA, CDR3 protein. The D gene is left open where the match is weak. Clone sizes are given selectively: once, few, many, or a class where the clone is expanded.

d_gene: .; abundance: .; j_gene: TRBJ2-5; len: 15; v_gene: TRBV18; CDR3nt: TGTGCCAGCTCACCCCCCCTCAGTTGGGCAGAGACCCAGTACTTC; CDR3aa: CASSPPLSWAETQYF
d_gene: TRBD2; abundance: .; j_gene: TRBJ2-1; len: 16; v_gene: TRBV7-3; CDR3nt: TGTGCCAGCAGCTTAGGACGCGGGAGGGCCGGTGATGAGCAGTTCTTC; CDR3aa: CASSLGRGRAGDEQFF
d_gene: .; abundance: .; j_gene: TRBJ2-1; len: 20; v_gene: TRBV5-5; CDR3nt: TGTGCCAGCAGCTTGGATGGCAGGGGTCTCCCCTCTCCTTCCTACAATGAGCAGTTCTTC; CDR3aa: CASSLDGRGLPSPSYNEQFF
d_gene: TRBD2; abundance: .; j_gene: TRBJ2-7; len: 15; v_gene: TRBV3-1/TRBV3-2; CDR3nt: TGTGCCAGCAGCCCATCTAGCGGGAGCTTCTACGAGCAGTACTTC; CDR3aa: CASSPSSGSFYEQYF
d_gene: .; abundance: .; j_gene: TRBJ1-5; len: 13; v_gene: TRBV7-2; CDR3nt: TGTGCCAGCAGCCGACTGAGTGATCAGCCCCAGCATTTT; CDR3aa: CASSRLSDQPQHF
d_gene: TRBD1; abundance: .; j_gene: TRBJ2-1; len: 13; v_gene: TRBV6-5; CDR3nt: TGTGCCAGCACCCTAGACAGGGGCGGGGAGCAGTTCTTC; CDR3aa: CASTLDRGGEQFF
d_gene: .; abundance: .; j_gene: TRBJ1-1; len: 13; v_gene: TRBV24-1; CDR3nt: TGTGCCACCCGTGGTCAGGGGTTCACTGAAGCTTTCTTT; CDR3aa: CATRGQGFTEAFF
d_gene: .; abundance: .; j_gene: TRBJ1-1; len: 16; v_gene: TRBV18; CDR3nt: TGTGCCAGCTCACCAATCAGCCCCCGGGGAAACACTGAAGCTTTCTTT; CDR3aa: CASSPISPRGNTEAFF
d_gene: TRBD1; abundance: .; j_gene: TRBJ1-2; len: 15; v_gene: TRBV19; CDR3nt: TGTGCCAGTAGTTACCTGCGGGACAGAGTCTATGGCTACACCTTC; CDR3aa: CASSYLRDRVYGYTF
d_gene: .; abundance: .; j_gene: TRBJ2-1; len: 10; v_gene: TRBV21-1; CDR3nt: TGTGCCAGTGGTAGATATGAGCAGTTCTTC; CDR3aa: CASGRYEQFF
d_gene: TRBD2; abundance: .; j_gene: TRBJ2-2; len: 17; v_gene: TRBV15; CDR3nt: TGTGCCACCGGGGCGGGAGGGCCCTCTAAGAACACCGGGGAGCTGTTTTTT; CDR3aa: CATGAGGPSKNTGELFF
d_gene: TRBD2; abundance: .; j_gene: TRBJ2-5; len: 16; v_gene: TRBV4-3; CDR3nt: TGCGCCAGCAGCCAAACGACTAGCGTTGGGGAAGAGACCCAGTACTTC; CDR3aa: CASSQTTSVGEETQYF
d_gene: .; abundance: .; j_gene: TRBJ2-7; len: 14; v_gene: TRBV5-1; CDR3nt: TGCGCCAGCAGCTTGTGGTCGGGAAACTACGAGCAGTACTTC; CDR3aa: CASSLWSGNYEQYF
d_gene: .; abundance: .; j_gene: TRBJ2-2; len: 14; v_gene: TRBV18; CDR3nt: TGTGCCAGCTCACGCCAGCAGGGGACCGGGGAGCTGTTTTTT; CDR3aa: CASSRQQGTGELFF
d_gene: TRBD2; abundance: few; j_gene: TRBJ2-1; len: 16; v_gene: TRBV5-4; CDR3nt: TGTGCCAGCAGCGCCGGGACTAGCTTCTCCTACAATGAGCAGTTCTTC; CDR3aa: CASSAGTSFSYNEQFF
d_gene: .; abundance: .; j_gene: TRBJ2-1; len: 15; v_gene: TRBV29-1; CDR3nt: TGCAGCGTTGAAGGTAGCAGTGGACTATACAATGAGCAGTTCTTC; CDR3aa: CSVEGSSGLYNEQFF
d_gene: .; abundance: once; j_gene: TRBJ1-2; len: 16; v_gene: TRBV4-3; CDR3nt: TGCGCCAGCAGCCAAAGATATCCAGGGCAGGGCTATGGCTACACCTTC; CDR3aa: CASSQRYPGQGYGYTF
d_gene: TRBD1; abundance: .; j_gene: TRBJ1-1; len: 17; v_gene: TRBV4-3; CDR3nt: TGCGCCAGCAGCCCCGTCACCGGGACAGGGGGGATCACTGAAGCTTTCTTT; CDR3aa: CASSPVTGTGGITEAFF
d_gene: .; abundance: .; j_gene: TRBJ1-6; len: 15; v_gene: TRBV11-2; CDR3nt: TGTGCCAGCAGGGTCTGGGACAACTATAATTCACCCCTCCACTTT; CDR3aa: CASRVWDNYNSPLHF
d_gene: .; abundance: .; j_gene: TRBJ1-5; len: 15; v_gene: TRBV5-1; CDR3nt: TGCGCCAGCAGCTTGGCCGGGTATAGCAATCAGCCCCAGCATTTT; CDR3aa: CASSLAGYSNQPQHF
d_gene: .; abundance: .; j_gene: TRBJ1-2; len: 14; v_gene: TRBV28; CDR3nt: TGTGCCAGCAGCCTCCCGGGACACTTCTATGGCTACACCTTC; CDR3aa: CASSLPGHFYGYTF
d_gene: .; abundance: .; j_gene: TRBJ2-5; len: 15; v_gene: TRBV4-3; CDR3nt: TGCGCCAGCAGCCAAGAAGCTCGGTACCAAGAGACCCAGTACTTC; CDR3aa: CASSQEARYQETQYF
d_gene: TRBD2; abundance: .; j_gene: TRBJ2-5; len: 13; v_gene: TRBV29-1; CDR3nt: TGCAGCGTTGAGGGGGGAGGGTCCGAGACCCAGTACTTC; CDR3aa: CSVEGGGSETQYF
d_gene: .; abundance: .; j_gene: TRBJ2-7; len: 13; v_gene: TRBV7-6; CDR3nt: TGTGCCAGCAGCTTAGGCGGTGGCTACGAGCAGTACTTC; CDR3aa: CASSLGGGYEQYF
d_gene: TRBD2; abundance: .; j_gene: TRBJ2-5; len: 16; v_gene: TRBV7-7; CDR3nt: TGTGCCAGCAGCTCGAAACGGGCTAGCGGCCAAGAGACCCAGTACTTC; CDR3aa: CASSSKRASGQETQYF
d_gene: TRBD1; abundance: .; j_gene: TRBJ2-7; len: 15; v_gene: TRBV7-7; CDR3nt: TGTGCCAGCAGCCTTGGACAGGCCTCGATCTACGAGCAGTACTTC; CDR3aa: CASSLGQASIYEQYF
d_gene: .; abundance: once; j_gene: TRBJ2-1; len: 15; v_gene: TRBV12-5; CDR3nt: TGTGCTAGTGGTTCGGAGGGGACCTCCTACAATGAGCAGTTCTTC; CDR3aa: CASGSEGTSYNEQFF
d_gene: TRBD1; abundance: .; j_gene: TRBJ1-2; len: 15; v_gene: TRBV9; CDR3nt: TGTGCCAGCAGCGGAGGGGACAGGGGTAACTATGGCTACACCTTC; CDR3aa: CASSGGDRGNYGYTF
d_gene: TRBD1; abundance: .; j_gene: TRBJ1-3; len: 16; v_gene: TRBV11-3; CDR3nt: TGTGCCAGCAGCTCCGACAGGGCTCGACCCGGAAACACCATATATTTT; CDR3aa: CASSSDRARPGNTIYF
d_gene: TRBD1; abundance: .; j_gene: TRBJ1-4; len: 16; v_gene: TRBV6-5; CDR3nt: TGTGCCAGCAGTTACAGGGGGCGTTCAACTAATGAAAAACTGTTTTTT; CDR3aa: CASSYRGRSTNEKLFF
d_gene: .; abundance: .; j_gene: TRBJ2-7; len: 12; v_gene: TRBV4-2; CDR3nt: TGTGCAAGCAGCGTCCCTTCCCAGGGGCAGTACTTC; CDR3aa: CASSVPSQGQYF
d_gene: .; abundance: .; j_gene: TRBJ1-1; len: 14; v_gene: TRBV5-1; CDR3nt: TGCGCCAGCAGCTTGGATTTCGGGAACACTGAAGCTTTCTTT; CDR3aa: CASSLDFGNTEAFF
d_gene: .; abundance: .; j_gene: TRBJ2-3; len: 16; v_gene: TRBV15; CDR3nt: TGTGCCACCAGCAGGGCAAGAATATCTAGCACAGATACGCAGTATTTT; CDR3aa: CATSRARISSTDTQYF
d_gene: .; abundance: .; j_gene: TRBJ1-5; len: 14; v_gene: TRBV19; CDR3nt: TGTGCCAGTAGTGTGGACAGAACGGGACAGCCCCAGCATTTT; CDR3aa: CASSVDRTGQPQHF
d_gene: TRBD1; abundance: .; j_gene: TRBJ2-7; len: 15; v_gene: TRBV18; CDR3nt: TGTGCCAGCTCACCTCCGGGACAGGGCTCCTACGAGCAGTACTTC; CDR3aa: CASSPPGQGSYEQYF
d_gene: .; abundance: .; j_gene: TRBJ2-1; len: 21; v_gene: TRBV21-1; CDR3nt: TGTGCCAGCAGCAAAGGGCCACGGGGGGGGCCTGAGCTGGGCCCTTACAATGAGCAGTTCTTC; CDR3aa: CASSKGPRGGPELGPYNEQFF
d_gene: TRBD1; abundance: few; j_gene: TRBJ1-1; len: 19; v_gene: TRBV19; CDR3nt: TGTGCCAGTAGTATAGAATCAATGGTTGAAGAAAACCAGGGGGATGAAGCTTTCTTT; CDR3aa: CASSIESMVEENQGDEAFF
d_gene: TRBD1; abundance: .; j_gene: TRBJ1-5; len: 14; v_gene: TRBV18; CDR3nt: TGTGCCAGCTCACCTTTTACAGGGGATCAGCCCCAGCATTTT; CDR3aa: CASSPFTGDQPQHF
d_gene: .; abundance: .; j_gene: TRBJ1-1; len: 11; v_gene: TRBV25-1; CDR3nt: TGTGCCAGCCAGACTCTTCGAGGGGCTTTCTTT; CDR3aa: CASQTLRGAFF
d_gene: .; abundance: .; j_gene: TRBJ1-5; len: 15; v_gene: TRBV28; CDR3nt: TGTGCCACCGTCGCCCCGGGAGGGCACAATCAGCCCCAGCATTTT; CDR3aa: CATVAPGGHNQPQHF
d_gene: TRBD2; abundance: .; j_gene: TRBJ2-7; len: 15; v_gene: TRBV28; CDR3nt: TGTGCCAGCAGTAAACCCACTAGCGGGATCAACGAGCAGTACTTC; CDR3aa: CASSKPTSGINEQYF
d_gene: TRBD2; abundance: .; j_gene: TRBJ2-1; len: 15; v_gene: TRBV7-9; CDR3nt: TGTGCCAGCAGCTTGAATAGCGGGGCGCCCAATGAGCAGTTCTTC; CDR3aa: CASSLNSGAPNEQFF
d_gene: .; abundance: .; j_gene: TRBJ2-7; len: 14; v_gene: TRBV27; CDR3nt: TGTGCCAGCAGTTCAGACAGGTTTTCCTACGAGCAGTACTTC; CDR3aa: CASSSDRFSYEQYF
d_gene: .; abundance: .; j_gene: TRBJ2-3; len: 15; v_gene: TRBV7-3; CDR3nt: TGTGCCAGCAGCTTGGCGGGACAGAGCACAGATACGCAGTATTTT; CDR3aa: CASSLAGQSTDTQYF
d_gene: .; abundance: .; j_gene: TRBJ2-7; len: 13; v_gene: TRBV2; CDR3nt: TGTGCCAGCAGTGAAGCGTTCCATTACGAGCAGTACTTC; CDR3aa: CASSEAFHYEQYF
d_gene: .; abundance: .; j_gene: TRBJ1-2; len: 14; v_gene: TRBV21-1; CDR3nt: TGTGCCAGCAGTCCCCGGGGGGTTCGTTATGGCTACACCTTC; CDR3aa: CASSPRGVRYGYTF
d_gene: .; abundance: few; j_gene: TRBJ1-2; len: 16; v_gene: TRBV7-2; CDR3nt: TGTGCCAGCAGTTACAGGGTGAGAAGACTAAACTATGGCTACACCTTC; CDR3aa: CASSYRVRRLNYGYTF
d_gene: .; abundance: .; j_gene: TRBJ2-5; len: 18; v_gene: TRBV9; CDR3nt: TGTGCCAGCACCCCGGTGCTCCGTTGCAGGGATGGTAGGGAGACCCAGTACTTC; CDR3aa: CASTPVLRCRDGRETQYF
d_gene: TRBD2; abundance: .; j_gene: TRBJ2-7; len: 17; v_gene: TRBV7-6; CDR3nt: TGTGCCAGCAGCTTACCTGCGGGACTAGCGGGAGTCTACGAGCAGTACTTC; CDR3aa: CASSLPAGLAGVYEQYF
d_gene: .; abundance: .; j_gene: TRBJ1-4; len: 19; v_gene: TRBV11-2; CDR3nt: TGTGCCAGCAGCGTACGCATTACCGCGGGGCTCGGAACTAATGAAAAACTGTTTTTT; CDR3aa: CASSVRITAGLGTNEKLFF
d_gene: TRBD1; abundance: .; j_gene: TRBJ1-1; len: 15; v_gene: TRBV5-1; CDR3nt: TGCGCCAGCAGCTTTGTAACAGGGGCTAACACTGAAGCTTTCTTT; CDR3aa: CASSFVTGANTEAFF
d_gene: TRBD1; abundance: .; j_gene: TRBJ2-1; len: 16; v_gene: TRBV11-2; CDR3nt: TGTGCCAGCAGCGTCACCGGGACAGGGTTCTTGAATGAGCAGTTCTTC; CDR3aa: CASSVTGTGFLNEQFF